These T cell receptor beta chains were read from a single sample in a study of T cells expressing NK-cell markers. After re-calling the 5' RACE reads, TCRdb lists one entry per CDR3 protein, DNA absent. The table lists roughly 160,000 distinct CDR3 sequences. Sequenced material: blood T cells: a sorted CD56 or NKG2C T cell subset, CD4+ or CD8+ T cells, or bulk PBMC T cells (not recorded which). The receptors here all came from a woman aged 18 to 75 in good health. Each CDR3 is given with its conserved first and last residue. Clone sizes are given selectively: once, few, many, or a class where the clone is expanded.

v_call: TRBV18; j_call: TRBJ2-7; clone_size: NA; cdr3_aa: CASSPLAGGHEQYF
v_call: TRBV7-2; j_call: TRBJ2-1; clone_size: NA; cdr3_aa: CASSTGLAGYNEQFF
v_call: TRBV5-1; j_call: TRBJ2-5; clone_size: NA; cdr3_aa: CASSLNPSGRASETQYF
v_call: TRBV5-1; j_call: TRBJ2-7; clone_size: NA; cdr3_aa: CASSLGGGLAGDPYEQYF
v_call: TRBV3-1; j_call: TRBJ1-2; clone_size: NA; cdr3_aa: CASRKGGYGYTF
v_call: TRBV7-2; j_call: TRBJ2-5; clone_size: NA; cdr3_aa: CASSLEALKRETQYF
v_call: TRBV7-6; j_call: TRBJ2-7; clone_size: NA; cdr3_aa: CASSPGEGSHEQYF
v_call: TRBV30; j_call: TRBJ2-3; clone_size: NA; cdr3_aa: CAWRPPGKGTDTQYF
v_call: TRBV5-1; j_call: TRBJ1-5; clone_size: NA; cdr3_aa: CASSPGQGRGNQPQHF
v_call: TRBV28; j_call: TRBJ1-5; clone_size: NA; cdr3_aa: CAIEFGSQPQHF
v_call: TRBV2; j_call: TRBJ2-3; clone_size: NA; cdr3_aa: CASSDRGGPDTDTQYF
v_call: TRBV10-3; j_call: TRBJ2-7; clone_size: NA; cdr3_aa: CAISARGTSDEQYF
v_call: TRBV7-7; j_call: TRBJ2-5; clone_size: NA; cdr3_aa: CASLVQGETQYF
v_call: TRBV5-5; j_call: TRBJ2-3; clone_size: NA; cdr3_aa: CASSLTSGSPDTQYF
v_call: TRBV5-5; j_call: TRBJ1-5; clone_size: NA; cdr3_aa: CASSLGGGRRNQPQHF
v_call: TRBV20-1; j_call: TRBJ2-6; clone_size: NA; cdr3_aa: CSARASSGGANVLTF
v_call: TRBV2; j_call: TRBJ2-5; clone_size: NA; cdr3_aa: CASSVDSFETQYF
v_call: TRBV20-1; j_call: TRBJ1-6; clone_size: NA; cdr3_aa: CSARAGGAYNSPLHF
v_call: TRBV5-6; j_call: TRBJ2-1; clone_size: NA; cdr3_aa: CASSLDGRGVQFF
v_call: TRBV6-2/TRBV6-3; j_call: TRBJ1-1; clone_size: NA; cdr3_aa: CASRTGGAGRNTEAFF
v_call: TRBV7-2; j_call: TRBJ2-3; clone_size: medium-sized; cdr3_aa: CASSSYTDTQYF
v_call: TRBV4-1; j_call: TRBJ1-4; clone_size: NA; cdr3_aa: CASSQGDADWEKLFF
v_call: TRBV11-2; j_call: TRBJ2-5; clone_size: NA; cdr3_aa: CASSRGGHQETQYF
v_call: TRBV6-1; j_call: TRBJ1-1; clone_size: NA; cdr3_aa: CASRREGDTEAFF
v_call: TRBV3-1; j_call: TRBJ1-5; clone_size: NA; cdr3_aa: CASSQGTSGQPQHF